These T cell receptor beta chains were read from a single sample in a study of blood T cell repertoires in COVID-19. Method: immunoSEQ multiplex PCR; TCRdb's copy keeps in-frame clones and lacks some. This sample has about 54,000 clones; over 65% occur once, and the top ten carry 5.3%. The sample taken for sequencing was peripheral blood. These receptor sequences come from a human donor in a cohort sampled during active COVID-19. Each CDR3 is given with its conserved first and last residue. D genes are given only for firm matches. Expanded clones are given a class, and other clones once, few, many or no size at all.

>TRBV2|-|-|TRBJ1-3
TGTGCCAGCAGTGCAGGGTTAACTGGAAACACCATATATTTT
CASSAGLTGNTIYF
>TRBV4-3|-|TRBD2|TRBJ2-3
TGCGCCAGCAGCCAAGGTCCAGCGGGGGGGCTTAGCACAGATACGCAGTATTTT
CASSQGPAGGLSTDTQYF
>TRBV11-3|-|TRBD2|TRBJ2-3
TGTGCCAGCAGCCCTAGCGGGGGAGGCACAGATACGCAGTATTTT
CASSPSGGGTDTQYF
>TRBV6-2/TRBV6-3|-|TRBD1|TRBJ2-7
TGTGCCAGCAGTTACTCGGACAGGGGAGGGCAGTACTTC
CASSYSDRGGQYF
>TRBV5-1|once|-|TRBJ2-2
TGCGCCAGCAGCTTTCTAGCCGGGGAGCTGTTTTTT
CASSFLAGELFF
>TRBV18|-|-|TRBJ1-1
TGTGCCAGCTCATCTAAATCGAACACTGAAGCTTTCTTT
CASSSKSNTEAFF
>TRBV18|-|-|TRBJ1-6
TGTGCCAGCTCACCTGGTAGACAGACTAATTCACCCCTCCACTTT
CASSPGRQTNSPLHF
>TRBV6-1|-|-|TRBJ1-5
TGTGCCAGCAGTGAAGGCGGTTATCAGCCCCAGCATTTT
CASSEGGYQPQHF
>TRBV5-1|-|TRBD1|TRBJ2-1
TGCGCCAGCAGCTGGGGACAGGGCACTGAGCAGTTCTTC
CASSWGQGTEQFF
>TRBV30|-|-|TRBJ1-5
TGTGCCTGGAGTCCGGGGCAGGGGAATCAGCCCCAGCATTTT
CAWSPGQGNQPQHF
>TRBV3-1/TRBV3-2|-|TRBD2|TRBJ2-5
TGTGCCAGCAGCCAAAACCCGGGACTAGCTAGGGGGGGTACCCAGTACTTC
CASSQNPGLARGGTQYF
>TRBV5-5|few|TRBD1|TRBJ1-2
TGTGCCAGCAACTCGGGACAGACTGACTATGGCTACACCTTC
CASNSGQTDYGYTF
>TRBV5-1|-|TRBD2|TRBJ2-1
TGCGCCAGCAGCCCGCGGTGGGCGGGGGGGGATTACAATGAGCAGTTCTTC
CASSPRWAGGDYNEQFF
>TRBV28|-|-|TRBJ2-6
TGTGCCAGCAGTTTATCAGGGGCTGGGGCCAACGTCCTGACTTTC
CASSLSGAGANVLTF
>TRBV11-2|-|-|TRBJ1-6
TGTGCCAGCAGCCCGGACAGCTTAAATTCACCCCTCCACTTT
CASSPDSLNSPLHF
>TRBV6-5|-|TRBD1|TRBJ1-4
TGTGCCAGCAGTTACTCGATTGCAGGGGGAGAAAAACTGTTTTTT
CASSYSIAGGEKLFF
>TRBV3-1/TRBV3-2|-|TRBD1|TRBJ1-6
TGTGCCAGCAGCCAAGTACGACAGGGGTCCTCCTATAATTCACCCCTCCACTTT
CASSQVRQGSSYNSPLHF
>TRBV15|-|TRBD1|TRBJ1-3
TGTGCCACCAGCGGGGGACAGGTCCTCTCTGGAAACACCATATATTTT
CATSGGQVLSGNTIYF
>TRBV5-1|-|TRBD1|TRBJ1-2
TGCGCCAGCAGCCTTCCCGGGACAGGGGATAATGGCTACACCTTC
CASSLPGTGDNGYTF
>TRBV25-1|-|TRBD1|TRBJ2-3
TGTGCCAGCAGTGAACAACAGGGGGCGGGCACAGATACGCAGTATTTT
CASSEQQGAGTDTQYF
>TRBV6-5|-|TRBD2|TRBJ2-2
TGTGCCAGCACCCGGAGTAGCGGGGGTACCGGGGAGCTGTTTTTT
CASTRSSGGTGELFF
>TRBV28|-|TRBD1|TRBJ2-4
TGTGCCAGCCGGGACAGTGGAAACATTCAGTACTTC
CASRDSGNIQYF
>TRBV9|-|TRBD2|TRBJ2-3
TGTGCCAGCAGCACCCGGGTAGCGGGGGGGCTGGATACGCAGTATTTT
CASSTRVAGGLDTQYF
>TRBV3-1/TRBV3-2|-|TRBD1|TRBJ1-1
TGTGCCAGCAGCCCGCAACAGGGGGCAGGGGGTAAAGCTTTCTTT
CASSPQQGAGGKAFF
>TRBV25-1|-|-|TRBJ2-5
TGTGCCACTAAGCAGGGGGGCGCGAGCAAAGAGACCCAGTACTTC
CATKQGGASKETQYF
>TRBV12-5|-|TRBD2|TRBJ2-1
TGTGCTAGTGGCCTTAGCGGGGGGGCTTATGAGCAGTTCTTC
CASGLSGGAYEQFF
>TRBV2|-|-|TRBJ2-3
TGTGCCAGCAGTGTGAACAGGGGCACAGATACGCAGTATTTT
CASSVNRGTDTQYF
>TRBV18|-|TRBD1|TRBJ1-1
TGTGCCAGTCAACGACAGGGTGAAGCTTTCTTT
CASQRQGEAFF
>TRBV14|-|-|TRBJ2-2
TGTGCCAGCAGCGAAATTAGACAGACCGGGGAGCTGTTTTTT
CASSEIRQTGELFF
>TRBV30|-|-|TRBJ1-1
TGTGCCTGGAAGCCCCCGGAGGGCGCGTACACTGAAGCTTTCTTT
CAWKPPEGAYTEAFF
>TRBV5-1|-|-|TRBJ2-2
TGCGCCAGCAGCTTGGGAGCGGCGAACACCGGGGAGCTGTTTTTT
CASSLGAANTGELFF
>TRBV28|-|-|TRBJ2-7
TGTGCCAGCAACCCGTCGGGAAGATCCCGTAGCTCCTACGAGCAGTACTTC
CASNPSGRSRSSYEQYF
>TRBV18|few|-|TRBJ2-5
TGTGCCAGCTCACCACCAGTGAGAGAGACCCAGTACTTC
CASSPPVRETQYF
>TRBV5-1|-|-|TRBJ2-7
TGCGCCAGCAGCAAGGTAGACAGCGAGCAGTACTTC
CASSKVDSEQYF
>TRBV7-9|-|-|TRBJ1-4
TGTGCCAGCAGCTTAGTACAGGTTATTAATGAAAAACTGTTTTTT
CASSLVQVINEKLFF
>TRBV10-3|-|-|TRBJ1-3
TGTGCCATCAGTGACCCAACCGGATCCGGGGGAAACACCATATATTTT
CAISDPTGSGGNTIYF
>TRBV28|few|TRBD1|TRBJ1-5
TGTGCCAGCAGTTCGACAGGGATAGGACAGCCCCAGCATTTT
CASSSTGIGQPQHF
>TRBV7-9|-|-|TRBJ2-3
TGTGCCAGCAGTTTAGACAGGACCAGCACAGATACGCAGTATTTT
CASSLDRTSTDTQYF
>TRBV5-1|-|-|TRBJ2-2
TGCGCCAGCAGGGATCCGCAGGTCGCGAACACCGGGGAGCTGTTTTTT
CASRDPQVANTGELFF
>TRBV21-1|few|-|TRBJ1-5
TGTGCCAGCAGCAAAAACAAGGGGCAGGGGGCGTCCAGGCAGCCCCAGCATTTT
CASSKNKGQGASRQPQHF
>TRBV7-9|few|-|TRBJ1-4
TGTGCCAGCAGCTTAGTCGGCCGCGGATCTAATGAAAAACTGTTTTTT
CASSLVGRGSNEKLFF
>TRBV5-1|once|TRBD2|TRBJ2-3
TGCGCCAGCAGCCTCGGGACGCGGGGGGATACGCAGTATTTT
CASSLGTRGDTQYF
>TRBV3-1/TRBV3-2|-|TRBD1|TRBJ1-1
TGTGCCAGCAGCCAAAGACAGGGGGCTGAAGCTTTCTTT
CASSQRQGAEAFF
>TRBV29-1|-|TRBD1|TRBJ2-5
TGCAGCGTTGAAAACAGGGGGCGAGTGTCGGGTGAGACCCAGTACTTC
CSVENRGRVSGETQYF
>TRBV7-2|-|TRBD1|TRBJ1-5
TGTGCCAGCAGCTTAGCTGGGACAGGCAATCAGCCCCAGCATTTT
CASSLAGTGNQPQHF
>TRBV7-9|-|-|TRBJ2-2
TGTGCCAGCAGCTTATTGACTGTGGCCGGGGAGCTGTTTTTT
CASSLLTVAGELFF
>TRBV6-5|-|TRBD1|TRBJ1-3
TGTGCCAGCAGTCGGACAGGAGCGGCGAACACCATATATTTT
CASSRTGAANTIYF